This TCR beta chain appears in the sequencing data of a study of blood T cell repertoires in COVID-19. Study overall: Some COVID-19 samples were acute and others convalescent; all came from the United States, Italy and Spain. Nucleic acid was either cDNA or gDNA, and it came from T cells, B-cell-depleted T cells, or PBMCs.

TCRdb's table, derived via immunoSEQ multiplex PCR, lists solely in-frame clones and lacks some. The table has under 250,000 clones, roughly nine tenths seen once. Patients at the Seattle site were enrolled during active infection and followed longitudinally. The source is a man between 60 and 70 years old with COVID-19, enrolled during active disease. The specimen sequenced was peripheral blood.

CDR3 DNA: TGTGCCAGCAGTTTAGGGACTAGCGGGATGGCGAAGTCCTACGAGCAGTACTTC. Its protein is CASSLGTSGMAKSYEQYF. The chain is built from TRBV6-2 or TRBV6-3 and TRBJ2-7; TRBD2 aligns across 13 bases. This CDR3 has 18 amino acids. Germline V gene data show CDR1 as MNHEY and CDR2 as SVGEGT. After removal of 4 bases from V and 1 base from J, the junction contained 10 bases not matched to a gene.